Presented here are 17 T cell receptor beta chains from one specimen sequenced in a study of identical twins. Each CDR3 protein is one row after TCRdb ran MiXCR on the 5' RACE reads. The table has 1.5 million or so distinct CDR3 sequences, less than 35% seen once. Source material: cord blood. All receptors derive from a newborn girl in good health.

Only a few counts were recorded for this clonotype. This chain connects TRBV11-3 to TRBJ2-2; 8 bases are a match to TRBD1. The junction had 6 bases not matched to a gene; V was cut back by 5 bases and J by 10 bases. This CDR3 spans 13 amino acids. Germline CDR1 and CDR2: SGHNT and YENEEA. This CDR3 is CASSGYRGEELFF. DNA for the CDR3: TGTGCCAGCAGCGGTTACAGGGGGGAGGAGCTGTTTTTT.

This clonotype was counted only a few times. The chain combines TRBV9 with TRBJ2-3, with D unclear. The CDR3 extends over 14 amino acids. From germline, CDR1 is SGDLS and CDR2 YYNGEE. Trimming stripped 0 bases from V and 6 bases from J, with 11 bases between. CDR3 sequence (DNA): TGTGCCAGCAGCGTAGGTGGGGTAGCCGATACGCAGTATTTT. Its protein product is CASSVGGVADTQYF.

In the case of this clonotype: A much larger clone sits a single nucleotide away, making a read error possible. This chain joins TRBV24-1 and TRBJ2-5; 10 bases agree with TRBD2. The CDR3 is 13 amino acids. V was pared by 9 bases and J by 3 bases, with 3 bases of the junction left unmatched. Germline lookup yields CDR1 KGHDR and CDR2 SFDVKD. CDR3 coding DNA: TGTGCCACCCGTAGCGGGGGGAAAGAGACCCAGTACTTC. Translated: CATRSGGKETQYF.

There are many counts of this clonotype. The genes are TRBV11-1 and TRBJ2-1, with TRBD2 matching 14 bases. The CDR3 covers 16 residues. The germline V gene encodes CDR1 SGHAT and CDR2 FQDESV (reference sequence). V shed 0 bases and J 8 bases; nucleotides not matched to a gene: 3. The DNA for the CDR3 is TGTGCCAGCAGCTTAGCGACTAGCGGGGGGGCCGATGAGCAGTTCTTC. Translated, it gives CASSLATSGGADEQFF.

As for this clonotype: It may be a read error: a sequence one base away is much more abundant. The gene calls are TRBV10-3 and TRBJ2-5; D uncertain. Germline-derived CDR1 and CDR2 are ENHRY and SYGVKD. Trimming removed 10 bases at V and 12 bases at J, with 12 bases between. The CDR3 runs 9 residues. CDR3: CATTYEEYF. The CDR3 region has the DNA TGTGCCACCACCTACGAGGAGTACTTC.

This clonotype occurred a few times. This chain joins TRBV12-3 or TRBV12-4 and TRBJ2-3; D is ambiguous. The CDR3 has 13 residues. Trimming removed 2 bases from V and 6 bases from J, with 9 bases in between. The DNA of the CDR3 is TGTGCCAGCAGTTTAATTGGTATGGATACGCAGTATTTT. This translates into CASSLIGMDTQYF.

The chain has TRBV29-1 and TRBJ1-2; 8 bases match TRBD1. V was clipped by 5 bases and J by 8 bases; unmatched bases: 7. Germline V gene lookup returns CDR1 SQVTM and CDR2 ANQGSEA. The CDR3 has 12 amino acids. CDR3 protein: CSVLDRAEGYTF. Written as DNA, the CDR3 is TGCAGCGTTCTGGACAGGGCAGAGGGCTACACCTTC.

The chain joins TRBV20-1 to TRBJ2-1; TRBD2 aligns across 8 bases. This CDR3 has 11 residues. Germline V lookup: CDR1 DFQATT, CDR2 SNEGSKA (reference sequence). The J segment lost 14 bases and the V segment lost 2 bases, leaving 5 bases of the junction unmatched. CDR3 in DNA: TGCAGTGCTAGATGGGGACTAGTTGAGTTCTTC. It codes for CSARWGLVEFF.

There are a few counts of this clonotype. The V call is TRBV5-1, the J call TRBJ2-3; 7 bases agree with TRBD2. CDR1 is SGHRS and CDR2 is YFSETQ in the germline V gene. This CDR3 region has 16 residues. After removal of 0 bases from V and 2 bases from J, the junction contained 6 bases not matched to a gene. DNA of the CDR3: TGCGCCAGCAGCTTGGGGCCGGGGGGACTCACAGATACGCAGTATTTT. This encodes CASSLGPGGLTDTQYF.

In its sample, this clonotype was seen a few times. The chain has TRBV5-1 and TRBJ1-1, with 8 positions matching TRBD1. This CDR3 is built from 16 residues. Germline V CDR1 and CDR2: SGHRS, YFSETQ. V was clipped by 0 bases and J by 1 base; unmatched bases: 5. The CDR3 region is CASSLAGGIWNTEAFF. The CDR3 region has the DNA TGCGCCAGCAGCTTGGCAGGGGGCATATGGAACACTGAAGCTTTCTTT.

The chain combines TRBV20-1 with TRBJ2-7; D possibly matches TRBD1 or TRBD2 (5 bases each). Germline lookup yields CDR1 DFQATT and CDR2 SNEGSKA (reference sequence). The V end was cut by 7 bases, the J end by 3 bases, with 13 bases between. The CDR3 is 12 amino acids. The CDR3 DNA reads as TGCAGTGTTTCCAGGGACCGCTACGAGCAGTACTTC. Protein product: CSVSRDRYEQYF.

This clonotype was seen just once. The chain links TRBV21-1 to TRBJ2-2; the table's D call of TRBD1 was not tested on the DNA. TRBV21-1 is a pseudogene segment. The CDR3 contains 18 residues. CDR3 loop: CASSNFWDPRSNTGELFF. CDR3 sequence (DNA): TGTGCCAGCAGCAATTTTTGGGACCCAAGATCGAACACCGGGGAGCTGTTTTTT.

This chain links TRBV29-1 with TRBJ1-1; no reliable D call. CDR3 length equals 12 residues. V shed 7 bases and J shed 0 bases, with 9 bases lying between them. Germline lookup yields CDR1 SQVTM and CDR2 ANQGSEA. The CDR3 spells CSAARLNTEAFF. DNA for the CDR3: TGCAGCGCGGCCCGTTTGAACACTGAAGCTTTCTTT.

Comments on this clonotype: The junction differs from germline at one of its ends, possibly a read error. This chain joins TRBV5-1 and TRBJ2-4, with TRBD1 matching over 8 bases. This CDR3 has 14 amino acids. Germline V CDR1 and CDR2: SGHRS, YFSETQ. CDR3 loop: CASSQGQGKSIQYF. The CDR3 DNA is TGCGCCAGCAGCCAAGGACAGGGCAAAAGCATTCAGTACTTC.

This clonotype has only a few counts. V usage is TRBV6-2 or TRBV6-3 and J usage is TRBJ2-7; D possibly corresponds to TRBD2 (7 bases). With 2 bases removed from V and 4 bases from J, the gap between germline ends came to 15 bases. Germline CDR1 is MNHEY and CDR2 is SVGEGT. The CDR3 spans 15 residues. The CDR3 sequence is CASSYPGGGGYEQYF. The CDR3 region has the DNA TGTGCCAGCAGTTACCCCGGAGGGGGGGGATACGAGCAGTACTTC.

The CDR3 here is CASGRQRAYFTDTQYF. In nucleotides, the CDR3 is TGCGCCAGCGGGCGCCAGCGGGCGTATTTCACAGATACGCAGTATTTT. The V gene is TRBV5-1, the J gene TRBJ2-3; tentatively, D is TRBD2 (6 bases). This CDR3 has 16 residues. V was pared by 7 bases and J by 2 bases, with 20 bases between. The germline gives CDR1 SGHRS, CDR2 YFSETQ.

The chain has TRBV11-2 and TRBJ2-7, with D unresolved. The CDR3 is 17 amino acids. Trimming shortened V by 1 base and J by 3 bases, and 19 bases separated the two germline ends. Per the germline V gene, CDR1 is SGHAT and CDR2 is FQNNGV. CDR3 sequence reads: CASSLVRAYRRSYEQYF. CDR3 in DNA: TGTGCCAGCAGCTTAGTTCGGGCCTATAGAAGGAGCTACGAGCAGTACTTC. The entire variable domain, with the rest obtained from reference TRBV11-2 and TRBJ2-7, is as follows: EAGVAQSPRYKIIEKRQSVAFWCNPISGHATLYWYQQILGQGPKLLIQFQNNGVVDDSQLPKDRFSAERLKGVDSTLKIQPAKLEDSAVYLCASSLVRAYRRSYEQYFGPGTRLTVT.